These T cell receptor beta chains were read from a single sample in a study of a mutant IDH1 vaccine in newly diagnosed glioma. TCRdb's table, derived via immunoSEQ multiplex PCR, lists solely in-frame clones and lacks some. The profile covers 92,000 or so clones, with around 79% appearing a single time and roughly 5% taken by the ten largest. Sample: PBMCs, taken from a glioma patient treated with radiotherapy, temozolomide or both. Receptor source: a man aged 35 to 55 with glioma. Some clones in this sample may be carry-over from other donors' samples. Each CDR3 is given with its conserved first and last residue. A D gene is named only where the DNA matches it firmly. Clone sizes are given selectively: once, few, many, or a class where the clone is expanded.

V gene,D gene,clone size,J gene,CDR3 length,CDR3 DNA,CDR3 protein
TRBV7-9,NA,NA,TRBJ1-4,15,TGTGCCAGCAGCTTAGGATCAGTGGAAAATGAAAAACTGTTTTTT,CASSLGSVENEKLFF
TRBV15,TRBD1,NA,TRBJ2-2,17,TGTGCCACCAGCAGAGATCGGGGACAGGGGGTTACCGGGGAGCTGTTTTTT,CATSRDRGQGVTGELFF
TRBV5-4,NA,NA,TRBJ2-1,14,TGTGCCAGCACGACCGGGACTGCCTACAATGAGCAGTTCTTC,CASTTGTAYNEQFF
TRBV12-1,NA,NA,TRBJ1-1,21,TGTGCCAGCAGCCCCCGGCGCTTAACGGCAGAGAATCAGGGAGTGAACACTGAAGCTTTCTTT,CASSPRRLTAENQGVNTEAFF
TRBV5-8,TRBD2,NA,TRBJ2-5,15,TGTGCCAGCAGCTTTCAAACTAGCGGGCAAGAGACCCAGTACTTC,CASSFQTSGQETQYF
TRBV5-1,NA,NA,TRBJ2-7,14,TGCGCCAGCAGCTCCCGGGTCACCCCCTACGAGCAGTACTTC,CASSSRVTPYEQYF
TRBV10-2,TRBD1,NA,TRBJ2-7,14,TGCGCCAGCAGCAGGGGGTCAGGGGGCGACGGGCAGTACTTC,CASSRGSGGDGQYF
TRBV5-1,NA,NA,TRBJ2-5,17,TGCGCCAGCAGCTTGGGGAGGGACAGTTATTCGCAAGAGACCCAGTACTTC,CASSLGRDSYSQETQYF
TRBV5-6,NA,NA,TRBJ2-7,11,TGTGCCAGCAGCTTGGTCGGCGAGCAGTACTTC,CASSLVGEQYF
TRBV29-1,TRBD1,NA,TRBJ2-2,15,TGCAGCGTTCGTAACCAGGGGGCGACCACCGGGGAGCTGTTTTTT,CSVRNQGATTGELFF
TRBV2,NA,once,TRBJ1-1,15,TGTGCCAGCACCACTGGTTTACAGGGATACACTGAAGCTTTCTTT,CASTTGLQGYTEAFF
TRBV9,NA,NA,TRBJ2-3,14,TGTGCCAGCAGCGTATCACAGAGGGCAGATACGCAGTATTTT,CASSVSQRADTQYF
TRBV9,NA,NA,TRBJ1-3,16,TGTGCCAGCAGCGTGGCCGCCTGGGACGGCGGAAACACCATATATTTT,CASSVAAWDGGNTIYF
TRBV29-1,NA,NA,TRBJ1-2,13,TGCAGCGTTGTGGTGGGTTCTAACTATGGCTACACCTTC,CSVVVGSNYGYTF
TRBV5-1,TRBD2,NA,TRBJ2-5,14,TGCGCCAGCAGACAGCGGGGGGGCCAAGAGACCCAGTACTTC,CASRQRGGQETQYF
TRBV7-2,NA,NA,TRBJ2-4,14,TGTGCCAGCAGCCCACCTGGGGCAAAAAACATTCAGTACTTC,CASSPPGAKNIQYF
TRBV5-1,NA,NA,TRBJ1-1,15,TGCGCCAGCAGCCCCCGACAGAGCATGAACACTGAAGCTTTCTTT,CASSPRQSMNTEAFF
TRBV30,NA,NA,TRBJ1-4,13,TGTGCCTGGAGTGAGCGGGTTTGGGAAAAACTGTTTTTT,CAWSERVWEKLFF